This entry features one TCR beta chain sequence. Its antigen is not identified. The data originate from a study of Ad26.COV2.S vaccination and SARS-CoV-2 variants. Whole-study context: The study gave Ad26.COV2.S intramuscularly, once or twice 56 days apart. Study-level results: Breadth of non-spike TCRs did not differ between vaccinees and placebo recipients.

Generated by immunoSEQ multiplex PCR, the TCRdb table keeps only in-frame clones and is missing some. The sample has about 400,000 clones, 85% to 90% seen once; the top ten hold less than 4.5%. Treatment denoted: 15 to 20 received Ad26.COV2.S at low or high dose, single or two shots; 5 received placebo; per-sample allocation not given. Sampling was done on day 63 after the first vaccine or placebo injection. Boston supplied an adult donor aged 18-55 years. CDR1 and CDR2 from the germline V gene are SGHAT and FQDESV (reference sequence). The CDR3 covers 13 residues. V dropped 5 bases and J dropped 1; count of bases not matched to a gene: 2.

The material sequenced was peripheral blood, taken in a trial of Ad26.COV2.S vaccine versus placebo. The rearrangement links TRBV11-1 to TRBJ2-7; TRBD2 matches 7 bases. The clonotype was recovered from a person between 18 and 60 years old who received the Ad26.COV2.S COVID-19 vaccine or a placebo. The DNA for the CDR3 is TGTGCCAGCAGCGGGAGGGGATCCTACGAGCAGTACTTC. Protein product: CASSGRGSYEQYF.